The source of this TCR beta chain is a study of control samples from healthy donors and cancer patients. The table came from immunoSEQ multiplex PCR; TCRdb's copy has only in-frame clones and leaves some out. This sample has tens of thousands of clones, with over 85% found just once. The sample was blood. This TCR derives from a middle-aged man in good health.

CDR3 sequence: CASSPPRGGLDEQYF. For the CDR3, the DNA is TGTGCCAGCTCACCCCCCCGTGGGGGTCTGGACGAGCAGTACTTC. The chain is built from TRBV18 and TRBJ2-7; D may match TRBD1 or TRBD2 (5 bases each). Looked up from germline, CDR1 is KGHSH and CDR2 is LQKENI. This CDR3 has 15 amino acids. Trimming stripped 3 bases from V and 5 bases from J, with 17 bases between.